The source of this T cell receptor beta chain is a study of T cells in Graves' hyperthyroidism and ophthalmopathy (dated by TCRdb to the late 2010s). Study-wide context: Peripheral blood samples were taken at the time of initial diagnosis, prior to any treatment. In addition, the study compared T-cell repertoires in thyroid tissue and in blood from roughly six Graves' hyperthyroidism patients. TCR V-J signatures able to tell the groups apart were searched for in a discovery cohort of 100 patients, of whom over 40 had Graves' ophthalmopathy and roughly 59 had stable Graves' hyperthyroidism. For training and testing, the 100 or so patients in the discovery cohort were randomly divided in a 7:3 ratio. After sampling, hyperthyroidism patients received methimazole starting at 30 mg daily, and ophthalmopathy patients received high-dose intravenous methylprednisolone. An independent validation cohort of 18 to 20 hyperthyroidism patients and about 16 patients who later progressed to ophthalmopathy tested prospective prediction of ophthalmopathy. According to the paper, TCR Vbeta CDR3 sequencing was carried out on over 130 peripheral blood samples, which came from fewer than 50 ophthalmopathy, roughly 75 hyperthyroidism and roughly 17 progressor patients. General study outcomes and caveats: In validation, the model predicted progression to ophthalmopathy with over 65% sensitivity and 72% to 85% specificity, a median of 6.5 months before onset. Ophthalmopathy was separated from stable hyperthyroidism by a 13 V-J signature model, with approximately 89% sensitivity and just over 81% specificity obtained in cross-validation and 80%/75% obtained in testing. No statistical method was used to set the sample size in advance, and investigators knew the group allocation. Most expanded thyroid clonotypes (frequency above 0.001) were also detected in blood, suggesting blood repertoires may reflect thyroid immune responses.

A patient counted as having stable Graves' hyperthyroidism if no progression to ophthalmopathy occurred over 18 months of follow-up. Hyperthyroidism patients were newly diagnosed, with disease duration under 2 months, and aged 18 to 65 years. The study excluded patients with uncontrolled infections, other autoimmune diseases, pregnancy or lactation. Diagnoses were established on the basis of clinical symptoms, serum thyroxine and TRAb, thyroid ultrasound, and orbital computed tomography. PBMCs were separated from approximately 10 ml of fresh peripheral blood using Ficoll-Paque density gradient centrifugation. Total RNA was extracted with Trizol reagent, and quality was checked on an Agilent 2100 Bioanalyzer. This clonotype was counted at least ten times. No cognate antigen has been identified for it. Base qualities are not recorded, but no much larger clone differs from it by a single base. Trimming costs V 0 bases and J 4 bases, and their ends lie 6 bases apart. The CDR3 runs 13 residues from the cysteine to the phenylalanine. The CDR3 DNA has 39 bases and is translated from base 1. CDR1 ENHRY and CDR2 SYGVKD are derived from the germline V gene.

Amplification of TCR beta CDR3 regions was carried out from RNA transcripts. A first-round RT-PCR of the TCR CDR3 used the HTBI primer set with the Qiagen OneStep RT-PCR kit. A second multiplex PCR round built the libraries, followed by size selection and purification. Libraries were sequenced paired-end with 100 bp reads on an Illumina HiSeq2000. For the original study's pipeline: SOAPnuke was used to process the raw data, throwing out any read that contained adapters or uncalled bases, had a mean Phred below 15, or lacked an exact constant-primer or identifier match. COPE v1.2.5 was used to merge high-quality paired reads, and clonotypes were defined as unique nucleotide sequences. MiTCR v1.1 was used to align clonotypes to the IMGT TRBV, TRBD and TRBJ reference segments. The analysis included only V-J combinations with a frequency above 0.0001, which together covered 99% to 99.2% of the repertoires. The TCS score was defined as F50 (clonal expansion) divided by E x V (chaos), with BLOSUM62-based TCRdist calculated between CDR3 peptides within each V-J. Welch's t-statistics and random forest reduced around 520 V-J features to 10 to 15, which were used in a naive Bayes classifier (R e1071). The Morisita-Horn index was used to measure how similar the thyroid and blood repertoires were. The raw public data were reprocessed by TCRdb itself: fastp quality trimming at Q25, MiXCR clonotype calling, in-frame beta chains only. CDR3 protein sequences are deduplicated, and each keeps its most common genes and DNA. The V and J calls reflect TCRdb's pipeline rather than the authors' work. Counted in this sample were hundreds of thousands of distinct CDR3 sequences; more than 30% of them appeared once. More than 7% of the sample is taken by the ten largest.

The source of this sequence is a man between 18 and 29 years old with Graves' hyperthyroidism. The V and J segments used are TRBV10-3 and TRBJ1-1; no confident D gene assignment can be made. Input material: blood. The sequenced DNA: TGTGCCATCAGTGAGTCGACCGGCACTGAAGCTTTCTTT. Its protein product is CAISESTGTEAFF.